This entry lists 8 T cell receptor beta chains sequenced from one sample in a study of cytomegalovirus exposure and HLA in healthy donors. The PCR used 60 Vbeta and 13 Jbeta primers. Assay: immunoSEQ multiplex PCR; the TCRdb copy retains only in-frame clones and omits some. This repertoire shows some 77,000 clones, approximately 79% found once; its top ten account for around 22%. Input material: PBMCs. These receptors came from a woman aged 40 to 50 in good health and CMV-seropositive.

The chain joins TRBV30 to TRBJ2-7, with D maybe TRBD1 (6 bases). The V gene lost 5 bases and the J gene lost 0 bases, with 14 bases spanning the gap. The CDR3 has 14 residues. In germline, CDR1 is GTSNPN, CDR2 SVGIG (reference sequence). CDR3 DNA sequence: TGTGCCTGGTCTCCGGACAGCTTCTCCTACGAGCAGTACTTC. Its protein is CAWSPDSFSYEQYF.

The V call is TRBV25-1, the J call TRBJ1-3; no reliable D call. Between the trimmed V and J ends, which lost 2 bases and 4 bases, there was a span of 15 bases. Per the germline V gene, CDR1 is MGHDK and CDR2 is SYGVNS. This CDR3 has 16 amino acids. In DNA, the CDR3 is TGTGCCAGCAGTGAAGAGAGGATTCTATGGGGAAACACCATATATTTT. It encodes CASSEERILWGNTIYF.

This CDR3 is CASSQAKGVTLNSPLHF. As DNA, the CDR3 is TGCGCCAGCAGCCAAGCGAAGGGGGTTACGCTTAATTCACCCCTCCACTTT. This rearrangement joins TRBV4-1 to TRBJ1-6, with D perhaps TRBD1 (6 bases). Germline CDR1 is MGHRA and CDR2 is YSYEKL. V lost 1 base to trimming and J lost 6 bases, with 16 bases between them. The CDR3 contains 17 residues.

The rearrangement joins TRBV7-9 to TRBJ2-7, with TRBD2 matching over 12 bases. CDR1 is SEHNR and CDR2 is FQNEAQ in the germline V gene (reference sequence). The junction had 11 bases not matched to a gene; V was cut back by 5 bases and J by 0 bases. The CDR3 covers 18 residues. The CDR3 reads CASSPSPTSGRRSYEQYF. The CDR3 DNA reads TGTGCCAGCAGCCCCTCCCCGACTAGCGGGAGACGCTCCTACGAGCAGTACTTC.

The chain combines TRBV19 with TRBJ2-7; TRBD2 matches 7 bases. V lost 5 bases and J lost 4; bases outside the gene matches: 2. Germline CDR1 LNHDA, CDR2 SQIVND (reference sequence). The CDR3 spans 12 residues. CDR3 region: CASSDSGYEQYF. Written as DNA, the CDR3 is TGTGCCAGTAGTGATAGCGGGTACGAGCAGTACTTC.

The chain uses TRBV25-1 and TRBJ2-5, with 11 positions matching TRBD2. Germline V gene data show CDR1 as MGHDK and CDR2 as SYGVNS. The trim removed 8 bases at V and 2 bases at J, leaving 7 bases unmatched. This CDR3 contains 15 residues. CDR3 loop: CASRTSGGPQETQYF. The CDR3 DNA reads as TGTGCCAGCCGTACTAGCGGGGGCCCACAAGAGACCCAGTACTTC.

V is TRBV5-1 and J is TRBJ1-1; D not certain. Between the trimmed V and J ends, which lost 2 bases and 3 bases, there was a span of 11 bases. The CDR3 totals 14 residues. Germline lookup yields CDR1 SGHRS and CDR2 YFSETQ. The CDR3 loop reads CASSFVGVHTEAFF. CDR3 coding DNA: TGCGCCAGCAGCTTCGTCGGGGTGCACACTGAAGCTTTCTTT.

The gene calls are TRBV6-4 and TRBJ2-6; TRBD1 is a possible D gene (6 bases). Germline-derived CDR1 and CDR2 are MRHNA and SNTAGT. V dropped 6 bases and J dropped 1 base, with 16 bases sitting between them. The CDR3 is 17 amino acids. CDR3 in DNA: TGTGCCAGCAGCCCTCAGGGTAGGGGGTCTGGGGCCAACGTCCTGACTTTC. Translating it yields CASSPQGRGSGANVLTF.